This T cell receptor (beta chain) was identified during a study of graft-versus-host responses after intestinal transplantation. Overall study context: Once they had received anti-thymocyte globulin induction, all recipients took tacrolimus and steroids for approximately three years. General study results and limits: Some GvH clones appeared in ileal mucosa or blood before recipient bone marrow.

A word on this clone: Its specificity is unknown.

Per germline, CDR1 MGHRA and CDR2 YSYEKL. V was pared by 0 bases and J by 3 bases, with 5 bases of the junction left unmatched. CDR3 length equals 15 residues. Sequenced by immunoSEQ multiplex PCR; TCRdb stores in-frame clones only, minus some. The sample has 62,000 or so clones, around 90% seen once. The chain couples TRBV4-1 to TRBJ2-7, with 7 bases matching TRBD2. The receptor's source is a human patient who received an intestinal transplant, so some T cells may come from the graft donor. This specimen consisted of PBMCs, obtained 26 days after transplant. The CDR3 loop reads CASSQEMLADYEQYF. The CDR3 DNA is TGCGCCAGCAGCCAAGAAATGCTAGCGGACTACGAGCAGTACTTC.